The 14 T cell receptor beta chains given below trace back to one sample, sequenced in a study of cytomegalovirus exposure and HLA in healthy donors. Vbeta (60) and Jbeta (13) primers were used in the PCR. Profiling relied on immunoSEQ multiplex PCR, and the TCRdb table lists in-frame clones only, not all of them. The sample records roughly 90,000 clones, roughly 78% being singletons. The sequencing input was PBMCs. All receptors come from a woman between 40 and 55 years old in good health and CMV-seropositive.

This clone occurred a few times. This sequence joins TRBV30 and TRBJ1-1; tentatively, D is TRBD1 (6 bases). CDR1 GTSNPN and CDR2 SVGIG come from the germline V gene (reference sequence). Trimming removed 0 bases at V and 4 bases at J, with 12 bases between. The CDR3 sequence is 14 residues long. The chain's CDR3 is CAWSVTGLGTEAFF. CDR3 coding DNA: TGTGCCTGGAGTGTCACAGGGTTGGGCACTGAAGCTTTCTTT.

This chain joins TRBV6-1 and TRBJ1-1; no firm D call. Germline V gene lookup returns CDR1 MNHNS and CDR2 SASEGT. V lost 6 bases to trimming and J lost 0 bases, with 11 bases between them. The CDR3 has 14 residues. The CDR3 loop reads CASRPTGLNTEAFF. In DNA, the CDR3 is TGTGCCAGCAGGCCGACTGGGTTGAACACTGAAGCTTTCTTT.

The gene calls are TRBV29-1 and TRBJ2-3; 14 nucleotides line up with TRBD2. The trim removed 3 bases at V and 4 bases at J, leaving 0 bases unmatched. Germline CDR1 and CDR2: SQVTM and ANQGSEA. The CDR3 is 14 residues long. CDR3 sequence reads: CSVEGLAGADTQYF. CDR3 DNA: TGCAGCGTTGAGGGACTAGCGGGAGCAGATACGCAGTATTTT.

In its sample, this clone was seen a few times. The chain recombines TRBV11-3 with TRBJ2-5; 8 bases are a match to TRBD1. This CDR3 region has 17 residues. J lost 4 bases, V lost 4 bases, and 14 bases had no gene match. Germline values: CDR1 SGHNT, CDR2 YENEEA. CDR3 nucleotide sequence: TGTGCCAGCAGCTGGCCCCCCCCCAGGGGGCGTGGAGAGACCCAGTACTTC. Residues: CASSWPPPRGRGETQYF.

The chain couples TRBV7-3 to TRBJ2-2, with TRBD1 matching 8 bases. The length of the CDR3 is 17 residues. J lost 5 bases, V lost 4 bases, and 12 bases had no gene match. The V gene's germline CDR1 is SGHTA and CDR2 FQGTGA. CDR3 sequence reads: CASSSDSGGSWTGELFF. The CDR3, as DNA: TGTGCCAGCAGCTCAGACTCAGGGGGCAGTTGGACCGGGGAGCTGTTTTTT.

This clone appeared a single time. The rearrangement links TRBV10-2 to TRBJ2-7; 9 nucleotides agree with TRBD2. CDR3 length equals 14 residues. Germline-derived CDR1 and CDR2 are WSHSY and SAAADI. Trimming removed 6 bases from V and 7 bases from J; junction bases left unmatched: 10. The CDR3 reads CASRTTSGLEEQYF. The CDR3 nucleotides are TGCGCCAGCAGGACGACTAGCGGCTTAGAAGAGCAGTACTTC.

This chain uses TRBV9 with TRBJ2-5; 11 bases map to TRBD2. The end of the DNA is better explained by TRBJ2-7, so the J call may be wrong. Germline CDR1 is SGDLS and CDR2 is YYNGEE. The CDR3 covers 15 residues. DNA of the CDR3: TGTGCCAGCAGCGTTGCGACTAGCGGGATTTACGAGCAGTACTTC. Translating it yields CASSVATSGIYEQYF.

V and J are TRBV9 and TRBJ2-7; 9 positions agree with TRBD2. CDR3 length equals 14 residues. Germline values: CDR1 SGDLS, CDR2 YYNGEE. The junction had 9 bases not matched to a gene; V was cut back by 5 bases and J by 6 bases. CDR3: CASSEIAGALEQYF. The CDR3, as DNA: TGTGCCAGCAGTGAAATAGCGGGAGCACTCGAGCAGTACTTC.

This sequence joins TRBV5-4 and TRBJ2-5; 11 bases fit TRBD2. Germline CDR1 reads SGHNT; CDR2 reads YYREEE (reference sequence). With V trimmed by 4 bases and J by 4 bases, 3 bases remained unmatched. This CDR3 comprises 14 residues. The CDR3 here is CASSDLAGGETQYF. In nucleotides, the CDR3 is TGTGCCAGCAGCGATCTAGCGGGAGGAGAGACCCAGTACTTC.

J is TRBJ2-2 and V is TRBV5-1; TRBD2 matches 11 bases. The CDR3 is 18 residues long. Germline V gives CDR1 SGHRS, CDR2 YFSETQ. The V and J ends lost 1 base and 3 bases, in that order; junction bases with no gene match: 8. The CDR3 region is CASSLSPSGRSDTGELFF. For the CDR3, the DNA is TGCGCCAGCAGCTTGTCTCCTAGCGGGAGGTCCGACACCGGGGAGCTGTTTTTT.

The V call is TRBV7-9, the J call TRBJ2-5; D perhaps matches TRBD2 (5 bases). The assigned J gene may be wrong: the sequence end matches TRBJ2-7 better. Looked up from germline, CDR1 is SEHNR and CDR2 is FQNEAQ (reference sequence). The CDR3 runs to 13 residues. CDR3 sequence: CASSLVASFEQYF. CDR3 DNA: TGTGCCAGCAGCTTAGTGGCTAGCTTCGAGCAGTACTTC.

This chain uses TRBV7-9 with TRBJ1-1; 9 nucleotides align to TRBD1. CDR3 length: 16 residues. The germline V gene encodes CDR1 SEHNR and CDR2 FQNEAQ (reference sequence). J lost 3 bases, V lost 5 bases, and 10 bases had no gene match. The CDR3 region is CASSLDLTGGDTEAFF. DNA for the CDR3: TGTGCCAGCAGCCTTGACCTGACAGGGGGTGACACTGAAGCTTTCTTT.

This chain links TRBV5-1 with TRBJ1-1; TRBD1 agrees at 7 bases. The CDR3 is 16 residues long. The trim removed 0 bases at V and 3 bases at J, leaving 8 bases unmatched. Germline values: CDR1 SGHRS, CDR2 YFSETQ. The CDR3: CASSLEGGRGDTEAFF. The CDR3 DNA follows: TGCGCCAGCAGCTTGGAGGGCGGCAGGGGGGACACTGAAGCTTTCTTT.

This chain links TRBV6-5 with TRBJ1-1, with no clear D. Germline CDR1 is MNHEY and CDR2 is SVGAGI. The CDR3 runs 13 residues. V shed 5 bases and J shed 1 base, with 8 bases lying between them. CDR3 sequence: CASSPGENTEAFF. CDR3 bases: TGTGCCAGCAGTCCGGGAGAGAACACTGAAGCTTTCTTT.